These 27 T cell receptor beta chains were all obtained from the same sample, sequenced in a study of CDR3 diversity in severe acne. TCRdb re-called the PCR reads through MiXCR, storing one row per CDR3 protein. Of approximately 84,000 distinct CDR3 sequences detected, 51% appear once; the ten largest clones hold roughly an eighth. Material: blood. The receptors here all came from a male donor in good health, without acne.

Only a few counts were recorded for this clonotype. The rearrangement joins TRBV7-4 to TRBJ2-1; 9 bases line up with TRBD1. The CDR3 is 15 residues long. CDR1 SGHVT and CDR2 SQSDAQ come from the germline V gene. After removal of 8 bases from V and 2 bases from J, the junction contained 7 bases not matched to a gene. DNA for the CDR3: TGTGCCAGCGGATCCCGGGACAGGGCCTACAATGAGCAGTTCTTC. Its translation: CASGSRDRAYNEQFF.

At least ten counts were recorded for this clonotype. A single base separates this from a much larger clone, so it may be a read error. The chain combines TRBV5-8 with TRBJ2-3; D not certain. The V end lost 2 bases, the J end lost 3 bases, and 13 bases lay between the germline ends. This CDR3 contains 15 residues. Per the germline V gene, CDR1 is SGHTS and CDR2 is YDEGEE. Here the CDR3 reads CASSLGSWSTDTQYF. The CDR3 DNA sequence: TGTGCCAGCAGCTTAGGCAGCTGGAGTACAGATACGCAGTATTTT.

This clonotype was recorded once. This chain connects TRBV19 to TRBJ2-5; 8 bases align to TRBD2. V shed 5 bases and J 5 bases; nucleotides not matched to a gene: 10. Germline CDR1 and CDR2: LNHDA and SQIVND (reference sequence). The CDR3 is 15 amino acids. CDR3 bases: TGTGCCAGTAGTGTGGCGGGAGGTACCTTGGAGACCCAGTACTTC. It is translated as CASSVAGGTLETQYF.

Regarding this clonotype: One end of the junction does not line up with germline, which may come from a read error. The chain couples TRBV5-6 to TRBJ2-7, with a possible D match to TRBD1 (6 bases). The CDR3 is 15 amino acids. Germline V gene sequence: CDR1 SGHDT, CDR2 YYEEEE. The CDR3 nucleotides are TGTACCAGCAGCTCGAGCGGACAGTCCTTTGCGGGGCAGTACTTC. Residues: CTSSSSGQSFAGQYF.

V and J are TRBV7-2 and TRBJ2-7; D may be TRBD1 (6 bases). V was trimmed by 5 bases and J by 2 bases, leaving 16 bases between them. The CDR3 runs to 15 residues. Germline V gene sequence: CDR1 SGHTA, CDR2 FQGNSA. CDR3 residues: CASSPHRVGTYEQYF. CDR3 in DNA: TGTGCCAGCAGCCCGCACAGGGTGGGGACCTACGAGCAGTACTTC.

This clonotype has ten or more counts. CDR3 in amino acids: CASSRGTGAFQNTIYF. The CDR3 DNA reads as TGTGCCAGCAGTAGAGGGACAGGGGCGTTTCAAAACACCATATATTTT. The chain links TRBV6-5 to TRBJ1-3; 10 bases align to TRBD1. This CDR3 comprises 16 residues. The V gene end was trimmed by 5 bases and the J gene end by 6 bases; junction bases not matched to a gene: 10. CDR1 and CDR2 from the germline V gene are MNHEY and SVGAGI.

This clonotype was counted once. The chain is built from TRBV25-1 and TRBJ1-6; 11 nucleotides match TRBD1. The J segment lost 10 bases and the V segment lost 5 bases, leaving 16 bases of the junction unmatched. This CDR3 is 18 amino acids long. CDR1 and CDR2 (germline): MGHDK, SYGVNS. The CDR3 region is CASSLWTGGAIGYSPLHF. CDR3 sequence (DNA): TGTGCCAGCAGTCTCTGGACAGGGGGCGCAATAGGGTACTCACCCCTCCACTTT.

V is TRBV7-8 and J is TRBJ2-1; 10 nucleotides match TRBD2. The CDR3 is 16 amino acids. V was clipped by 5 bases and J by 9 bases; unmatched bases: 13. From germline, CDR1 is SGHVS and CDR2 FQNEAQ. CDR3 amino acids: CASSTSGASGSIEQFF. As DNA, the CDR3 is TGTGCCAGCAGCACGTCCGGGGCTAGCGGGAGCATTGAGCAGTTCTTC. The full variable domain, in which reference TRBV7-8 and TRBJ2-1 provide the parts outside the CDR3, is GAGVSQSPRYKVAKRGQDVALRCDPISGHVSLFWYQQALGQGPEFLTYFQNEAQLDKSGLPSDRFFAERPEGSVSTLKIQRTQQEDSAVYLCASSTSGASGSIEQFFGPGTRLTVL.

The V and J genes are TRBV6-1 and TRBJ1-5; D is perhaps TRBD1 (5 bases). The V end lost 6 bases, the J end lost 5 bases, and 23 bases lay between the germline ends. The V gene's germline CDR1 is MNHNS and CDR2 SASEGT. The CDR3 is 17 residues long. The CDR3 DNA reads as TGTGCCAGCAGGGTCCCGGGACTAGCGGGGGGGGATCAGCCCCAGCATTTT. Its protein is CASRVPGLAGGDQPQHF.

This clonotype was detected a few times. The CDR3 loop reads CASSWSGANVLTF. DNA of the CDR3: TGTGCCAGCAGTTGGTCTGGGGCCAACGTCCTGACTTTC. The rearrangement uses TRBV27 and TRBJ2-6; D is unresolved. Germline V gene sequence: CDR1 MNHEY, CDR2 SMNVEV (reference sequence). Trimming stripped 4 bases from V and 1 base from J, with 2 bases between. The CDR3 contains 13 residues.

This clonotype was counted between two and nine times. V and J are TRBV6-5 and TRBJ2-3; 8 bases line up with TRBD2. The J segment lost 11 bases and the V segment lost 2 bases, leaving 12 bases of the junction unmatched. The CDR3 has 15 residues. The germline V gene has CDR1 MNHEY and CDR2 SVGAGI. CDR3 nucleotide sequence: TGTGCCAGCAGTTACGCGGGAGGCCTAAACAATGAGCAGTATTTT. It specifies CASSYAGGLNNEQYF.

Comments on this clonotype: The CDR3 end shows no conserved phenylalanine or tryptophan, and so a read error is likely. The chain has TRBV6-6 and TRBJ1-3; 8 bases are shared with TRBD1. The V gene end was trimmed by 7 bases and the J gene end by 4 bases; junction bases not matched to a gene: 6. The germline CDR1 and CDR2 sequences are MNHNY and SVGAGI (reference sequence). The CDR3 spans 14 residues. The CDR3 loop reads CASKQDRAGNTIYS. The CDR3 DNA reads as TGTGCCAGCAAACAGGACAGGGCCGGAAACACCATATATTCT.

There are many counts of this clonotype. This rearrangement joins TRBV25-1 to TRBJ1-6; 8 nucleotides agree with TRBD1. The CDR3 is made up of 13 amino acids. Germline V gives CDR1 MGHDK, CDR2 SYGVNS. The V and J ends lost 4 bases and 8 bases, in that order; junction bases with no gene match: 1. In DNA, the CDR3 is TGTGCCAGCAGTGCGACAGGGGATTCACCCCTCCACTTT. Encoded protein: CASSATGDSPLHF. Looking up the rest from reference TRBV25-1 and TRBJ1-6 gives the full variable domain: EADIYQTPRYLVIGTGKKITLECSQTMGHDKMYWYQQDPGMELHLIHYSYGVNSTEKGDLSSESTVSRIRTEHFPLTLESARPSHTSQYLCASSATGDSPLHFGNGTRLTVT.

Of note for this clonotype: It is unclear where the CDR3 begins or ends on the DNA, so no DNA is shown, and the CDR3 is as TCRdb lists it. The rearrangement uses TRBV6-4 and TRBJ1-5; the table's D gene call, TRBD1, was not cross checked with the DNA. The CDR3 spans 19 amino acids, including both terminal residues. CDR1 is MRHNA and CDR2 is SNTAGT in the germline V gene. CDR3 region: CASSDHGGKLFFGSGTQHF.

This clonotype was seen more than once but under ten times. The chain employs TRBV6-5 and TRBJ2-5; no definite D call. Trimming pared 6 bases from V and 9 bases from J, leaving 20 bases between. The CDR3 has 14 residues. Germline assignment: CDR1 MNHEY and CDR2 SVGAGI. CDR3 sequence reads: CASRLGRAEVAQYF. CDR3 nucleotides: TGTGCCAGCAGGCTTGGCAGAGCTGAAGTGGCCCAGTACTTC.

This clonotype was seen repeatedly, ten times or more. The chain carries TRBV11-2 and TRBJ2-7, with 7 positions matching TRBD2. Germline lookup yields CDR1 SGHAT and CDR2 FQNNGV. Trimming at V came to 5 bases and at J to 3 bases, leaving 7 bases not matched to a gene. The CDR3 totals 14 residues. CDR3 DNA: TGTGCCAGCAGCCTAACCGGGACTAACTACGAGCAGTACTTC. Protein sequence: CASSLTGTNYEQYF.

This clonotype was counted at least ten times. This chain uses TRBV24-1 with TRBJ2-5, with 9 bases that match TRBD1. This CDR3 has 15 residues. V lost 4 bases, J lost 4 bases, and 6 bases stayed unmatched. From germline, CDR1 is KGHDR and CDR2 SFDVKD. In DNA form, the CDR3 reads TGTGCCACCAGTGAATCAACAGGGGGCGCAGAGACCCAGTACTTC. It codes for CATSESTGGAETQYF.

CDR3 residues: CASTADNQPQHF. CDR3 coding DNA: TGTGCCAGTACGGCTGACAATCAGCCCCAGCATTTT. The chain combines TRBV5-5 with TRBJ1-5; no clear D gene. This CDR3 has 12 residues. Trimming removed 8 bases at V and 3 bases at J, with 9 bases between. Germline-derived CDR1 and CDR2 are SGHKS and YYEKEE (reference sequence).

This rearrangement joins TRBV12-3 or TRBV12-4 to TRBJ2-7, with D perhaps matching TRBD2 (5 bases). The V and J ends lost 3 bases and 2 bases respectively, with 17 bases between them. The CDR3 consists of 16 residues. The CDR3 loop is CASSLGLRALTYEQYF. CDR3 sequence (DNA): TGTGCCAGCAGTTTGGGTTTGAGGGCCCTTACCTACGAGCAGTACTTC.

This chain uses TRBV5-1 with TRBJ2-7; 11 bases are shared with TRBD1. Germline assignment: CDR1 SGHRS and CDR2 YFSETQ. V dropped 4 bases and J dropped 3; count of bases not matched to a gene: 9. The length of the CDR3 is 16 residues. The CDR3 DNA sequence: TGCGCCAGCAGCAAAGAACCGGGACAGGGGGTCTACGAGCAGTACTTC. Amino acid sequence: CASSKEPGQGVYEQYF. Variable domain in full (rest from reference TRBV5-1 and TRBJ2-7): KAGVTQTPRYLIKTRGQQVTLSCSPISGHRSVSWYQQTPGQGLQFLFEYFSETQRNKGNFPGRFSGRQFSNSRSEMNVSTLELGDSALYLCASSKEPGQGVYEQYFGPGTRLTVT.

V is TRBV20-1 and J is TRBJ1-5; perhaps TRBD1 as D (5 bases). The germline V gene has CDR1 DFQATT and CDR2 SNEGSKA (reference sequence). The CDR3 sequence is 14 residues long. The ends were cut back, 2 bases at V and 8 bases at J, with 16 bases in the middle. The DNA for the CDR3 is TGCAGTGCTAGAAAGCATGTGGGGGAAGAGCCCCAGCATTTT. Translation gives CSARKHVGEEPQHF.

This clonotype was picked up a small number of times. The chain couples TRBV9 to TRBJ2-7; 8 nucleotides line up with TRBD1. V lost 0 bases, J lost 9 bases, and 11 bases stayed unmatched. Looked up from germline, CDR1 is SGDLS and CDR2 is YYNGEE. This CDR3 comprises 15 residues. CDR3 sequence reads: CASSVAHLTGEWQYF. The CDR3 nucleotides read TGTGCCAGCAGCGTAGCCCACCTGACAGGGGAATGGCAGTACTTC.

In its sample, this clonotype was seen a few times. V usage is TRBV10-3 and J usage is TRBJ2-7, with D maybe TRBD1 (6 bases). From germline, CDR1 is ENHRY and CDR2 SYGVKD. The V gene lost 6 bases and the J gene lost 2 bases, with 14 bases spanning the gap. This CDR3 spans 14 amino acids. The CDR3 DNA reads as TGTGCCATCAGGCCCGACAGGACGGCCTACGAGCAGTACTTC. Amino acids: CAIRPDRTAYEQYF.

This chain joins TRBV5-1 and TRBJ2-7; 15 bases line up with TRBD2. From germline, CDR1 is SGHRS and CDR2 YFSETQ. The length of the CDR3 is 19 residues. Unmatched junction bases numbered 13, after V lost 2 bases and J lost 4 bases. CDR3 protein: CASSFSGLAGGLPPYEQYF. In DNA form, the CDR3 reads TGCGCCAGCAGCTTCTCGGGACTAGCGGGAGGACTGCCCCCATACGAGCAGTACTTC.

This clonotype has a count of ten or more. The chain carries TRBV4-1 and TRBJ2-2; D gene uncertain. V was shortened by 1 base and J by 4 bases, with 7 bases between the two germline ends. Per germline, CDR1 MGHRA and CDR2 YSYEKL. The CDR3 length is 14 residues. The CDR3 sequence: CASSQVSGTGELFF. The CDR3 nucleotides read TGCGCCAGCAGCCAAGTGTCAGGCACCGGGGAGCTGTTTTTT.

This chain joins TRBV11-2 and TRBJ1-1; D call uncertain. V was trimmed by 1 base and J by 0 bases, leaving 9 bases between them. This CDR3 has 15 amino acids. Germline-derived CDR1 and CDR2 are SGHAT and FQNNGV. This CDR3 is CASSLADGLNTEAFF. The CDR3 DNA follows: TGTGCCAGCAGCTTAGCGGACGGACTGAACACTGAAGCTTTCTTT.

This clonotype is deemed medium-sized. V and J are TRBV24-1 and TRBJ2-1; no clear D. In germline, CDR1 is KGHDR, CDR2 SFDVKD. V was cut by 4 bases and J by 5 bases, with 5 bases left in between. This CDR3 is built from 12 residues. This chain's CDR3 is CATSDRNNEQFF. The DNA for the CDR3 is TGTGCCACCAGTGACCGGAACAATGAGCAGTTCTTC.